This T cell receptor (beta chain) was sequenced in a study of blood T cell repertoires in COVID-19 (dated by TCRdb to the early 2020s). Context from the whole study: Samples from collaborators originated in the United States, Italy and Spain and spanned both the acute and convalescent phases of COVID-19. A freely available public database, intended as a resource for researchers studying the immune response to SARS-CoV-2, is where the repertoires were released. The prospective study material was composed of cDNA or gDNA derived from T cells, B-cell-depleted T cells, or PBMCs. Where available, HLA class I and class II types were taken from metadata supplied by the sample provider and were not determined by assay-based typing. Samples came from the ongoing ImmuneRACE study (first 160 participants) plus 1,254 subjects from 6 global collaborators. A de-identified subject ID, COVID-19 status, age in years and sex were almost always included in the sample metadata. Subjects who had been exposed to COVID-19, were actively infected with it, or had recovered from it provided the deeply sampled blood TCRbeta repertoires that made up the dataset. Overall results and qualifications from the work: How much clinical and demographic metadata was included differed by source and by participant, and the metadata was provided uncurated.

Each collaborating institution followed its own protocols to collect whole blood in K2EDTA tubes. For TCRbeta analysis, collaborator samples were shipped as frozen whole blood, as isolated PBMCs, or as DNA extracted from either sample type. There are 16 amino acids in the CDR3, from cysteine to phenylalanine inclusive. The kept DNA is CDR3 alone, 48 bases in frame from the first base. Trimming accounts for 2 bases at V and 5 bases at J, while the number of junction bases matched to no gene is 9. Via the germline V gene, CDR1 is KGHSH and CDR2 LQKENI. Regarding this clone: Its antigen is unknown. No base-level quality is on record; no much larger clone is a single base apart.

TCRbeta CDR3 regions were amplified from genomic DNA by means of the immunoSEQ Assay, a bias-controlled multiplex PCR. The paper's data handling went like this. The number of nucleated cells in each sample was estimated from the amplification of reference gene primers within the assay. Sequence reads were collapsed and filtered to measure the absolute abundance of every unique TCRbeta CDR3 rearrangement. For each sample, productive Simpson clonality was calculated as the square root of Simpson's diversity index over productive rearrangements. As stored in TCRdb, this immuneACCESS dataset retains in-frame rearrangements with V and J assigned. A fraction of the clones does not appear; measured against another copy, unresolved V genes explain less than half of the discrepancy, and the remainder lacks a known reason. V and J calls and clone size are given by that table; D and trimming were obtained from the DNA. This sample is represented by about 330,000 clones; about 83% of them were singletons. Jointly, the top ten make up approximately 1.3% of the sample.

The TCR originated in a woman aged 50 to 60 with acute or convalescent COVID-19. This receptor chain uses TRBV18 and TRBJ1-5; TRBD1 aligns with 7 central bases. Sequenced material: peripheral blood. The DNA reads as follows: TGTGCCAGCTCACCAAATCAATTAACAGGGGATCAGCCCCAGCATTTT. It specifies CASSPNQLTGDQPQHF.